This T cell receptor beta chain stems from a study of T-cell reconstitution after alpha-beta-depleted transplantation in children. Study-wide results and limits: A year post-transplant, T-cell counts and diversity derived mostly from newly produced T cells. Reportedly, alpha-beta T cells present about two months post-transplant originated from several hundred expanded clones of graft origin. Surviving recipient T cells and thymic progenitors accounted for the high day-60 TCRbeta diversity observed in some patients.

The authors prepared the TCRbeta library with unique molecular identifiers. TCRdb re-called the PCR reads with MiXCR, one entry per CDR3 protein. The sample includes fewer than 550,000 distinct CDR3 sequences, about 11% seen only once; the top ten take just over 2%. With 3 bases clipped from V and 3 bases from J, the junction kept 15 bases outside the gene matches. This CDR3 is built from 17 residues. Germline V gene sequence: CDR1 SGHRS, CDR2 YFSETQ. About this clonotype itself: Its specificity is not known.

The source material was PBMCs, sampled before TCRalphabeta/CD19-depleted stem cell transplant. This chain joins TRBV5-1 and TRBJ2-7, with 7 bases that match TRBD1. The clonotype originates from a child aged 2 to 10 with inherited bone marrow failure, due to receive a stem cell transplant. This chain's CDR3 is CASSSNPLGTVSYEQYF. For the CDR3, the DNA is TGCGCCAGCAGCTCAAATCCCCTCGGGACAGTGAGCTACGAGCAGTACTTC.